This T cell receptor (beta chain) was recovered during a study of shared clonotypes between healthy human individuals. Healthy HIV-negative adults without recent acute infections or vaccinations served as donors. V shed 2 bases, J shed 8 bases, and the junction held 8 bases outside the gene matches. The CDR3 covers 15 residues. Germline V gene lookup returns CDR1 LNHDA and CDR2 SQIVND (reference sequence). This clone is a singleton in its sample. Antigen: not known. This table comes from immunoSEQ multiplex PCR, and its TCRdb copy is limited to in-frame clones, with some not included. Of approximately 2.5 million clones in the sample, around nine tenths were seen once. Broader study findings: Generally, naive subsets (rather than memory subsets) showed larger estimated richness.

Sample: naive CD4+ T cells sorted from blood. The subset: CD45RA+ positively selected. This chain joins TRBV19 and TRBJ1-2; 10 nucleotides line up with TRBD1. The receptor was derived from a man aged 18 to 29 in good health. The CDR3 bases are TGTGCCAGTAGTATAAAAGCGGGACAGGGGATCGGCTACACCTTC. It translates to CASSIKAGQGIGYTF.